The 29 T cell receptor beta chains given below trace back to one sample, sequenced in a study of T cell repertoires in cytomegalovirus infection. TCRdb reprocessed the reads via MiXCR and lists one record per CDR3 protein. The sample holds almost 550,000 distinct CDR3 sequences; more than 15% are singletons and the top ten take about 24%. Sequences were obtained from CD8+ T cells from PBMCs. Every receptor here comes from a human donor in good health (CMV status not recorded). Some clones in this sample may be carry-over from other donors' samples.

This sequence joins TRBV25-1 and TRBJ2-1; D possibly matches TRBD1 or TRBD2 (5 bases each). Deletions cut 2 bases from V and 10 bases from J, with 12 bases between. CDR1 is MGHDK and CDR2 is SYGVNS in the germline V gene. The CDR3 consists of 13 residues. CDR3 coding DNA: TGTGCCAGCAGTGAAAGGGACCGAGGGGAGCAGTTCTTC. Protein sequence: CASSERDRGEQFF. The complete variable domain, with remaining parts taken from reference TRBV25-1 and TRBJ2-1, reads EADIYQTPRYLVIGTGKKITLECSQTMGHDKMYWYQQDPGMELHLIHYSYGVNSTEKGDLSSESTVSRIRTEHFPLTLESARPSHTSQYLCASSERDRGEQFFGPGTRLTVL.

The sample holds a few counts of this clonotype. V gene TRBV7-9 combines with J gene TRBJ1-2; D ambiguous. The CDR3 contains 15 residues. Per the germline V gene, CDR1 is SEHNR and CDR2 is FQNEAQ (reference sequence). Trimming removed 0 bases at V and 5 bases at J, with 13 bases between. CDR3 nucleotides: TGTGCCAGCAGCTTAGCCTTACAGAATCCTTATGGCTACACCTTC. It is translated as CASSLALQNPYGYTF.

This clonotype was recorded many times. V usage is TRBV7-9 and J usage is TRBJ2-2; D gene unclear. This CDR3 region has 14 residues. V was cut by 0 bases and J by 7 bases, with 9 bases left in between. The germline gives CDR1 SEHNR, CDR2 FQNEAQ (reference sequence). CDR3 loop: CASSLAFSVGELFF. Written as DNA, the CDR3 is TGTGCCAGCAGCTTAGCGTTTTCGGTCGGGGAGCTGTTTTTT.

This clonotype showed up just a few times. This chain connects TRBV10-3 to TRBJ1-3; unclear D gene. Germline V gives CDR1 ENHRY, CDR2 SYGVKD. The ends were cut back, 5 bases at V and 4 bases at J, with 3 bases in the middle. The CDR3 spans 11 residues. As DNA, the CDR3 is TGTGCCATCAGTTCAGGAAACACCATATATTTT. It translates to CAISSGNTIYF.

This clonotype was observed at least ten times. The gene calls are TRBV7-9 and TRBJ2-1, with 7 bases matching TRBD1. The CDR3 contains 15 residues. Trimming at V came to 1 base and at J to 3 bases, leaving 3 bases not matched to a gene. CDR1 and CDR2 from the germline V gene are SEHNR and FQNEAQ (reference sequence). CDR3 in amino acids: CASSLVTGDYNEQFF. In DNA, the CDR3 is TGTGCCAGCAGCTTAGTTACAGGGGACTACAATGAGCAGTTCTTC.

The chain employs TRBV19 and TRBJ1-3; D unresolved. This CDR3 spans 12 amino acids. Germline V gene data show CDR1 as LNHDA and CDR2 as SQIVND (reference sequence). The V gene lost 3 bases and the J gene lost 3 bases, with 3 bases spanning the gap. The CDR3, as DNA: TGTGCCAGTAGTATCGGTGGAAACACCATATATTTT. This codes for CASSIGGNTIYF.

The gene calls are TRBV6-1 and TRBJ2-4, with D possibly being TRBD1 or TRBD2 (5 bases each). This CDR3 region has 17 residues. Germline CDR1 reads MNHNS; CDR2 reads SASEGT. V was shortened by 1 base and J by 0 bases, with 13 bases between the two germline ends. This CDR3 is CASSEGTTSLAKNIQYF. CDR3 DNA: TGTGCCAGCAGTGAAGGGACAACTAGTTTAGCCAAAAACATTCAGTACTTC.

This clonotype was detected many times. The V call is TRBV28, the J call TRBJ1-5; maybe TRBD1 (5 bases). The CDR3 runs to 14 residues. Germline V gene lookup returns CDR1 MDHEN and CDR2 SYDVKM. Between the trimmed V and J ends, which lost 8 bases and 3 bases, there was a span of 14 bases. CDR3 bases: TGTGCCAGCGCCACCCCAGGGATCAATCAGCCCCAGCATTTT. This translates into CASATPGINQPQHF.

Turning to this clonotype: A read error may account for a junction end that differs from germline. This chain links TRBV11-1 with TRBJ2-7; 10 bases are shared with TRBD1. The CDR3 totals 16 residues. Looked up from germline, CDR1 is SGHAT and CDR2 is FQDESV (reference sequence). CDR3 in DNA: TGTGCAAGCAGCTTAGCGCACGTGACAGGGGGCAGGGAGCAGTACTTC. This encodes CASSLAHVTGGREQYF.

This clonotype was counted many times. The chain links TRBV6-1 to TRBJ1-1, with 7 bases that match TRBD1. The CDR3 runs 11 residues. The germline CDR1 and CDR2 sequences are MNHNS and SASEGT. V dropped 7 bases and J dropped 8; count of bases not matched to a gene: 4. This chain's CDR3 is CASKTGLEAFF. The DNA for the CDR3 is TGTGCCAGCAAGACAGGGTTAGAAGCTTTCTTT.

This clonotype has at least ten counts. In nucleotides, the CDR3 is TGTGCCAGCAGCTTCGTCAGTAGCGGGAGCAATGAGCAGTTCTTC. Translating gives CASSFVSSGSNEQFF. The V call is TRBV7-9, the J call TRBJ2-1; 9 positions match TRBD2. Per the germline V gene, CDR1 is SEHNR and CDR2 is FQNEAQ (reference sequence). This CDR3 contains 15 residues. V was pared by 3 bases and J by 6 bases, with 6 bases of the junction left unmatched.

This clonotype was picked up many times. The J gene is TRBJ2-7, the V gene TRBV6-2 or TRBV6-3, with 11 bases aligning to TRBD2. V gave up 2 bases and J gave up 3 bases; unmatched junction bases: 3. Per germline, CDR1 MNHEY and CDR2 SVGEGT. The CDR3 is 15 amino acids. The CDR3 bases are TGTGCCAGCAGTTACCTAGCGGGAGGTAGCTACGAGCAGTACTTC. Protein product: CASSYLAGGSYEQYF.

This chain links TRBV4-2 with TRBJ2-7; tentative D call: TRBD2 (5 bases). CDR3 length: 15 residues. Trimming cost V 1 base and J 5 bases, with 15 bases left between them. CDR1 and CDR2 from the germline V gene are LGHNA and YNFKEQ. CDR3 sequence (DNA): TGTGCCAGCAGCCAAGCACTAGGGATCGGTGACGAGCAGTACTTC. Translating gives CASSQALGIGDEQYF.

In this sample, this clonotype turned up many times. The rearrangement uses TRBV27 and TRBJ1-2, with a tentative D call TRBD1 (6 bases). The CDR3 spans 16 residues. Per germline, CDR1 MNHEY and CDR2 SMNVEV (reference sequence). Trimming pared 5 bases from V and 7 bases from J, leaving 23 bases between. In DNA, the CDR3 is TGTGCCAGCAGTGATAGTAGGGGACGCCGAGGGGGTGGCTACACCTTC. Translating gives CASSDSRGRRGGGYTF.

This clonotype was recorded at least ten times. The chain carries TRBV7-9 and TRBJ1-1; the match to TRBD1 covers 9 bases. The J segment lost 3 bases and the V segment lost 2 bases, leaving 4 bases of the junction unmatched. The CDR3 totals 15 residues. CDR1 and CDR2 from the germline V gene are SEHNR and FQNEAQ (reference sequence). CDR3 sequence reads: CASSLMGQGDTEAFF. CDR3 nucleotides: TGTGCCAGCAGCTTAATGGGACAGGGCGACACTGAAGCTTTCTTT.

This clonotype was seen repeatedly, ten times or more. A junction end diverges from the germline sequence, so it may reflect a read error. The CDR3 DNA sequence: TGTGCTAGCAGCACCCGGGGGGAAACGGGAGAGACCCAGTACTTC. Amino acid sequence: CASSTRGETGETQYF. This chain joins TRBV7-7 and TRBJ2-5, with 7 bases lining up with TRBD2. CDR1 SSHAT and CDR2 FNYEAQ come from the germline V gene (reference sequence). This CDR3 is built from 15 residues.

V gene TRBV6-5 combines with J gene TRBJ1-2; 9 bases are a match to TRBD1. The CDR3 sequence is 17 residues long. V dropped 2 bases and J dropped 3; count of bases not matched to a gene: 10. The germline V gene has CDR1 MNHEY and CDR2 SVGAGI. CDR3 residues: CASSYTGTGFGDYGYTF. CDR3 nucleotides: TGTGCCAGCAGTTACACCGGGACAGGGTTCGGCGACTATGGCTACACCTTC.

This clonotype was seen many times. One end of the junction fails to match germline, which may point to a read error. CDR3 coding DNA: TGTGCCAGCATTTTACATGGGGACAGCAAGAATGAGCAGTTCTTC. Translation gives CASILHGDSKNEQFF. The chain is built from TRBV27 and TRBJ2-1; TRBD1 matches at 7 bases. The CDR3 has 15 amino acids. Germline V gives CDR1 MNHEY, CDR2 SMNVEV (reference sequence).

This clonotype was seen at least ten times. The chain has TRBV5-4 and TRBJ1-2, with D tentatively TRBD1 (5 bases). V lost 2 bases, J lost 1 base, and 24 bases lay in between. The CDR3 runs to 19 residues. The germline CDR1 and CDR2 sequences are SGHNT and YYREEE (reference sequence). The CDR3 loop reads CASSFPPHLVDSFNYGYTF. CDR3 bases: TGTGCCAGCAGCTTTCCCCCCCATCTGGTTGACAGCTTTAACTATGGCTACACCTTC.

This clonotype turned up a few times. This chain joins TRBV5-1 and TRBJ2-6; TRBD1 matches 7 bases. CDR3 length: 16 residues. The germline CDR1 and CDR2 sequences are SGHRS and YFSETQ. V was clipped by 7 bases and J by 1 base; unmatched bases: 8. The CDR3 region has the DNA TGCGCCAGCCGCGACAGGGAAGCGTCTGGGGCCAACGTCCTGACTTTC. It specifies CASRDREASGANVLTF.

This clonotype was recorded many times. This chain uses TRBV7-9 with TRBJ2-7, with D uncertain. The CDR3 sequence is 13 residues long. Trimming shortened V by 3 bases and J by 5 bases, and 11 bases separated the two germline ends. Germline V gene sequence: CDR1 SEHNR, CDR2 FQNEAQ (reference sequence). The CDR3 sequence: CASSFGQDDEQYF. CDR3 sequence (DNA): TGTGCCAGCAGCTTCGGTCAGGACGACGAGCAGTACTTC. Looking up the rest from reference TRBV7-9 and TRBJ2-7 gives the full variable domain: DTGVSQNPRHKITKRGQNVTFRCDPISEHNRLYWYRQTLGQGPEFLTYFQNEAQLEKSRLLSDRFSAERPKGSFSTLEIQRTEQGDSAMYLCASSFGQDDEQYFGPGTRLTVT.

The V call is TRBV5-1, the J call TRBJ2-7; TRBD2 matches at 8 bases. This CDR3 has 16 amino acids. V trimming: 0 bases; J trimming: 3 bases; junction bases outside the gene matches: 8. Germline CDR1 is SGHRS and CDR2 is YFSETQ. The CDR3 nucleotides read TGCGCCAGCAGCTTGGCCGCACTAGCGGTAAACTACGAGCAGTACTTC. Translated: CASSLAALAVNYEQYF. The complete variable domain, with remaining parts taken from reference TRBV5-1 and TRBJ2-7, reads KAGVTQTPRYLIKTRGQQVTLSCSPISGHRSVSWYQQTPGQGLQFLFEYFSETQRNKGNFPGRFSGRQFSNSRSEMNVSTLELGDSALYLCASSLAALAVNYEQYFGPGTRLTVT.

This rearrangement joins TRBV29-1 to TRBJ1-1; D unclear. Germline V gene sequence: CDR1 SQVTM, CDR2 ANQGSEA. The V end lost 5 bases, the J end lost 0 bases, and 16 bases lay between the germline ends. The CDR3 runs to 15 residues. The CDR3 coding sequence is TGCAGCGTTCGTCCGGACCTTTCCATGAACACTGAAGCTTTCTTT. It encodes CSVRPDLSMNTEAFF.

A note on this clonotype: The junction departs from germline at one end; a sequencing error may be responsible. This chain links TRBV4-1 with TRBJ2-7, with D possibly TRBD2 on 6 matching bases. Germline CDR1 is MGHRA and CDR2 is YSYEKL. This CDR3 region has 18 residues. The CDR3 DNA is TGTTCCAGCAGCCAAGTAAGTAACAGGAGGGGTGCCTCCTACGAGCAGTACTTC. Encoded protein: CSSSQVSNRRGASYEQYF.

This chain links TRBV27 with TRBJ2-7; 12 nucleotides agree with TRBD2. The CDR3 is 17 amino acids. V gave up 5 bases and J gave up 6 bases; unmatched junction bases: 14. Per the germline V gene, CDR1 is MNHEY and CDR2 is SMNVEV (reference sequence). The CDR3 coding sequence is TGTGCCAGCAGTACGTCTAGCGGGGGGGCCGAAACCTGCGAGCAGTACTTC. Translation gives CASSTSSGGAETCEQYF.

V gene TRBV5-1 combines with J gene TRBJ2-7; tentative D call: TRBD1 (6 bases). Germline V gene sequence: CDR1 SGHRS, CDR2 YFSETQ. Deletions cut 5 bases from V and 6 bases from J, with 24 bases between. The CDR3 runs 16 residues. CDR3 residues: CASSRSYTGTTVEQYF. CDR3 in DNA: TGCGCCAGCAGTCGTTCCTATACCGGGACAACGGTCGAGCAGTACTTC.

The chain is built from TRBV19 and TRBJ1-5; maybe TRBD1 (6 bases). Germline CDR1 reads LNHDA; CDR2 reads SQIVND (reference sequence). The CDR3 spans 15 residues. V was clipped by 9 bases and J by 1 base, with 16 bases between them. CDR3 nucleotide sequence: TGTGCCAGCGAGGCGGGGGGCTGGAGCAATCAGCCCCAGCATTTT. Protein sequence: CASEAGGWSNQPQHF.

This clonotype has at least ten counts. V gene TRBV7-9 combines with J gene TRBJ2-1; 7 bases line up with TRBD2. CDR1 and CDR2 from the germline V gene are SEHNR and FQNEAQ (reference sequence). The CDR3 extends over 15 amino acids. The trim removed 1 base at V and 10 bases at J, leaving 10 bases unmatched. The CDR3 sequence is CASSLGEGRIGEQFF. As DNA, the CDR3 is TGTGCCAGCAGCTTAGGGGAGGGCCGTATCGGCGAGCAGTTCTTC.

This clonotype showed up just a few times. This chain links TRBV9 with TRBJ2-1; 7 bases are shared with TRBD2. From germline, CDR1 is SGDLS and CDR2 YYNGEE. The CDR3 length is 15 residues. The V segment lost 0 bases and the J segment 2 bases; nucleotides outside the gene matches: 2. The CDR3 reads CASSVAGLTYNEQFF. The CDR3 DNA reads as TGTGCCAGCAGCGTAGCGGGACTAACCTACAATGAGCAGTTCTTC.